This T cell receptor beta chain originates from a study of radiotherapy plus CTLA-4 blockade in lung cancer. CDR3 length: 14 residues. V gave up 7 bases and J gave up 2 bases, with 14 bases separating them. Germline CDR1 and CDR2: MNHEY and SMNVEV (reference sequence). This clone was seen only a few times. Sequencing was performed with immunoSEQ multiplex PCR; in TCRdb, only in-frame clones are kept and a portion is missing. The table includes roughly 75,000 clones, under 85% detected once. The clonotype originates from a human donor with non-small cell lung cancer who had stable disease on radiotherapy plus ipilimumab. The sample in question was peripheral blood, obtained from a patient treated with radiotherapy plus ipilimumab. The V call is TRBV27, the J call TRBJ1-1; perhaps TRBD1 as D (5 bases). The CDR3 nucleotides read TGTGCCAGCACCCTATGGGGCGGAAACACTGAAGCTTTCTTT. The encoded protein is CASTLWGGNTEAFF.